The 5 T cell receptor beta chains given below trace back to one sample, sequenced in a study of blood T cell repertoires in COVID-19. The method was immunoSEQ multiplex PCR; TCRdb's version includes in-frame clones alone and lacks a portion of them. This table has approximately 480,000 clones, roughly 89% appearing once. Material for sequencing was peripheral blood. These receptors were taken from a man between 18 and 29 years old with COVID-19, enrolled during active disease.

The genes are TRBV21-1 and TRBJ2-2; the table's D call of TRBD2 was not tested on the DNA. TRBV21-1 is flagged as a pseudogene. The CDR3 spans 17 residues. The CDR3: CASSNIGAGVAIGELFF. CDR3 nucleotides: TGTGCCAGCAGCAATATAGGAGCGGGGGTCGCGATCGGGGAGCTGTTTTTT.

The J gene is TRBJ1-1, the V gene TRBV10-1; TRBD1 aligns across 7 bases. The junction had 9 bases not matched to a gene; V was cut back by 7 bases and J by 1 base. CDR3 length: 15 amino acids. CDR1 and CDR2 from the germline V gene are WNHNN and SYGVQD (reference sequence). The CDR3 loop reads CASKKDRVWNTEAFF. In DNA, the CDR3 is TGCGCCAGCAAGAAAGACAGGGTCTGGAACACTGAAGCTTTCTTT.

V usage is TRBV24-1 and J usage is TRBJ1-5, with D perhaps TRBD1 (6 bases). V lost 6 bases and J lost 5, with 10 bases in between. The CDR3 sequence is 13 residues long. The germline gives CDR1 KGHDR, CDR2 SFDVKD. The CDR3: CATSTGSDQPQHF. The CDR3 bases are TGTGCCACCAGTACAGGGTCAGATCAGCCCCAGCATTTT.

V gene TRBV6-5 combines with J gene TRBJ2-3, with 7 bases fitting TRBD2. The germline V gene has CDR1 MNHEY and CDR2 SVGAGI. V dropped 6 bases and J dropped 0; count of bases not matched to a gene: 6. The CDR3 runs 15 residues. The CDR3 region has the DNA TGTGCCAGCAGCGCGGGGGACGCTAGCACAGATACGCAGTATTTT. Encoded protein: CASSAGDASTDTQYF.

The chain joins TRBV10-3 to TRBJ2-1; D possibly corresponds to TRBD2 (6 bases). Germline lookup yields CDR1 ENHRY and CDR2 SYGVKD. There are 13 residues in the CDR3. V was cut by 6 bases and J by 2 bases, with 8 bases left in between. CDR3 nucleotide sequence: TGTGCCATCAGGGGACTGGCCTACAATGAGCAGTTCTTC. Its translation is CAIRGLAYNEQFF.